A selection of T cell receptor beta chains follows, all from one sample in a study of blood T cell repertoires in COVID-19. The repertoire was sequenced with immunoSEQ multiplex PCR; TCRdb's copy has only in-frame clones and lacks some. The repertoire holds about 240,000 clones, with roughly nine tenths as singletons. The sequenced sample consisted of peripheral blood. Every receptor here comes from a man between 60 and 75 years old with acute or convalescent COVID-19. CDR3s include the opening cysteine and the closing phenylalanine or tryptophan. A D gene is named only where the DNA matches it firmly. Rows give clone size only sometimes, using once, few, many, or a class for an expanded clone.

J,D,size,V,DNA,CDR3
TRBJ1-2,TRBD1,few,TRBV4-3,TGCGCCAGCAGCCAAGATAGGACAGGGGATGGCTACACCTTC,CASSQDRTGDGYTF
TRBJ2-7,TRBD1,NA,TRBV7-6,TGTGCCAGCAGCCCGACAGGGGGCGAGTCCTACGAGCAGTACTTC,CASSPTGGESYEQYF
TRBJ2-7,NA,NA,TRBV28,TGTGCCAGCAGTTTTATAGGGGCCTACGAGCAGTACTTC,CASSFIGAYEQYF
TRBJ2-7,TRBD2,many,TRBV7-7,TGTGCTAGCAGCTTAGCCGGGAGGAGCGGCGAGCAGTACTTC,CASSLAGRSGEQYF
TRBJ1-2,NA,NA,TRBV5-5,TGTGCCAGCAGCTTGGCAGGGGAGTATGGCTACACCTTC,CASSLAGEYGYTF
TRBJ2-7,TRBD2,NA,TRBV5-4,TGTGCCAGCAGTTTAACCAGCGGGACCCACCTCGAGCAGTACTTC,CASSLTSGTHLEQYF
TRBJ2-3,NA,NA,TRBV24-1,TGTGCCACCCAGAGAAGGGGGACAGATACGCAGTATTTT,CATQRRGTDTQYF
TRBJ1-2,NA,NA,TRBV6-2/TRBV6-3,TGTGCCAGCAGTTACCAGGACAGCTTCTATGGCTACACCTTC,CASSYQDSFYGYTF
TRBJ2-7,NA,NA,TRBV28,TGTGCCAGCAACCCCCCAGGAACCTACGAGCAGTACTTC,CASNPPGTYEQYF
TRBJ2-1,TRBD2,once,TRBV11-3,TGTGCCAGCAGTCGGGGGGGCAGGTCGGACAATGAGCAGTTCTTC,CASSRGGRSDNEQFF
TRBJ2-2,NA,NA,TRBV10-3,TGTGCCATCAGTGTCGGGTACACCGGGGAGCTGTTTTTT,CAISVGYTGELFF
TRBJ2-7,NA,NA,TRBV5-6,TGTGCCAGCAGCTTCCAGGGGCGCTCCTACGAGCAGTACTTC,CASSFQGRSYEQYF
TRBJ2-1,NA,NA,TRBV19,TGTGCCAGTAGTCCCCCGGGGTACAATGAGCAGTTCTTC,CASSPPGYNEQFF
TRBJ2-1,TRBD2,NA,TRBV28,TGTGCCAGCAGTTCAGGACTAGCGGCAACCAATGAGCAGTTCTTC,CASSSGLAATNEQFF
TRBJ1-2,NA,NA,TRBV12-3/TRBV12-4,TGTGCCAGCAGTTTATGGGGAGACGGCTACACCTTC,CASSLWGDGYTF
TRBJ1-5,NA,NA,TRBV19,TGTGCCAGTCGACAGTTTGCGGAATTTAGCAATCAGCCCCAGCATTTT,CASRQFAEFSNQPQHF
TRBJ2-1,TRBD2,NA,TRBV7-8,TGTGCCAGCAGCTTAGGTAGCGGGAGATCGAATGAGCAGTTCTTC,CASSLGSGRSNEQFF
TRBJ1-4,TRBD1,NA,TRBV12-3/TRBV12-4,TGTGCCAGCAGGAGAGACAGGGAACTGTTTTTT,CASRRDRELFF
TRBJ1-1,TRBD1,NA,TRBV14,TGTGCCAGCAGCCAAGATACAGGGGTGGCTGAAGCTTTCTTT,CASSQDTGVAEAFF
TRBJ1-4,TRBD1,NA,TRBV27,TGTGCCAGCTCTCCGGTAGGGACAGGTGAAAAACTGTTTTTT,CASSPVGTGEKLFF
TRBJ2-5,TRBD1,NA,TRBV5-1,TGCGCCAGCAGTCGGACAGGGCGAGAGACCCAGTACTTC,CASSRTGRETQYF
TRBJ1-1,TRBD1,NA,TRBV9,TGTGCCAGCAGCGTCGGGACAGGGTCGAACACTGAAGCTTTCTTT,CASSVGTGSNTEAFF
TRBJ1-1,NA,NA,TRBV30,TGTGCCTGGGGGGTACAGGGTGGTTCTGAAGCTTTCTTT,CAWGVQGGSEAFF
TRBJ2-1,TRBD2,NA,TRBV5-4,TGTGCCAGCAGCTTGGCCCCTAGCGGGAGGACCAATGAGCAGTTCTTC,CASSLAPSGRTNEQFF
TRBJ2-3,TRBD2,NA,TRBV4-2,TGTGCCAGCAGCCAAGATAAGGAGGGACTAGCTAAAGATACGCAGTATTTT,CASSQDKEGLAKDTQYF
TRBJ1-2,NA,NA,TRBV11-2,TGTGCCAGCAGCTTAGTTGGGGGCTACAGCTATGGCTACACCTTC,CASSLVGGYSYGYTF
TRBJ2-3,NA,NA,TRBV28,TGTGCCAGCCTTAACGGGGTCGGGACAGATACGCAGTATTTT,CASLNGVGTDTQYF